A selection of T cell receptor beta chains follows, all from one sample in a study of blood T cells in healthy people across ages. One entry per CDR3 protein, called by TCRdb with MiXCR from the 5' RACE reads. The repertoire holds roughly 1.5 million distinct CDR3 sequences, with around 40% as singletons. Sequenced input: blood. The receptors shown here come from a young woman in good health. CDR3s include the opening cysteine and the closing phenylalanine or tryptophan. A D gene is named only where the DNA matches it firmly. Only part of the rows carry a size: once, few, many, or a class if the clone is expanded.

j_call clone_size d_call cdr3_length v_call cdr3_aa cdr3_nt
TRBJ1-5 few TRBD1 14 TRBV6-5 CASSPDREMEPQHF TGTGCCAGCAGCCCCGACAGGGAAATGGAGCCCCAGCATTTT
TRBJ1-5 few TRBD1 16 TRBV7-9 CASSNGQGLSNQPQHF TGTGCCAGCAGCAATGGACAGGGTCTAAGCAATCAGCCCCAGCATTTT
TRBJ2-5 few TRBD1 15 TRBV12-3/TRBV12-4 CASSSRRQGDETQYF TGTGCCAGCAGTTCCAGACGACAGGGGGATGAGACCCAGTACTTC
TRBJ1-1 . . 14 TRBV20-1 CSAPRGWPNTEAFF TGCAGTGCCCCGCGAGGTTGGCCGAACACTGAAGCTTTCTTT
TRBJ1-6 . . 14 TRBV27 CASSVVGENSPLHF TGTGCCAGCAGTGTAGTGGGGGAAAATTCACCCCTCCACTTT
TRBJ1-3 . . 16 TRBV6-6 CASAVRRQYSGNTIYF TGTGCCAGCGCGGTGCGGCGACAGTACTCTGGAAACACCATATATTTT
TRBJ2-7 . . 13 TRBV20-1 CSARVPGSNKQYF TGCAGTGCTAGAGTACCAGGCTCTAACAAGCAGTACTTC
TRBJ1-1 few . 12 TRBV20-1 CSAGDIITEAFF TGCAGTGCCGGGGACATTATCACTGAAGCTTTCTTT
TRBJ2-5 . TRBD2 17 TRBV25-1 CASSYTGTSGYQETQYF TGTGCCAGCAGTTACACCGGGACTAGCGGGTACCAAGAGACCCAGTACTTC
TRBJ1-4 . . 15 TRBV5-1 CASSLERGAGEKLFF TGCGCCAGCAGCTTGGAGCGGGGGGCCGGTGAAAAACTGTTTTTT
TRBJ1-2 few TRBD1 13 TRBV29-1 CSVRTGANYGYTF TGCAGCGTCAGGACAGGGGCGAACTATGGCTACACCTTC
TRBJ2-1 . TRBD2 16 TRBV5-6 CASSFGGGNSYNEQFF TGTGCCAGCAGCTTCGGGGGGGGAAACTCCTACAATGAGCAGTTCTTC
TRBJ2-3 . . 14 TRBV20-1 CSARGRGGQDTQYF TGCAGTGCAAGAGGTCGGGGAGGTCAAGATACGCAGTATTTT
TRBJ2-3 . TRBD1 16 TRBV13 CASSFPGQESTDTQYF TGTGCCAGCAGCTTCCCGGGACAGGAAAGCACAGATACGCAGTATTTT
TRBJ2-1 . . 16 TRBV12-3/TRBV12-4 CASSRSGGIRLNEQFF TGTGCCAGCAGTCGAAGCGGTGGAATACGTCTCAATGAGCAGTTCTTC
TRBJ2-7 . . 14 TRBV7-2 CASADNLGGRTQYF TGTGCCAGCGCTGACAACTTGGGGGGCCGGACGCAGTACTTC
TRBJ1-1 . . 13 TRBV6-1 CASSDAWTTEAFF TGTGCCAGCAGTGACGCGTGGACCACTGAAGCTTTCTTT
TRBJ2-7 . TRBD2 17 TRBV18 CASSPFGTSGAYNEQYF TGTGCCAGCTCACCTTTTGGGACTAGCGGGGCCTACAATGAGCAGTACTTC
TRBJ2-7 . TRBD2 17 TRBV12-3/TRBV12-4 CASSSAAGGLSYNEQYF TGTGCCAGCAGTTCCGCTGCGGGGGGACTATCCTACAATGAGCAGTACTTC
TRBJ2-3 once . 14 TRBV10-3 CAISRGGGGDTQYF TGTGCCATCAGTCGCGGGGGCGGGGGAGATACGCAGTATTTT
TRBJ2-5 . . 16 TRBV21-1 CASSKSKAERWETQYF TGTGCCAGCAGCAAATCCAAAGCGGAAAGGTGGGAGACCCAGTACTTC
TRBJ2-5 . TRBD2 16 TRBV5-1 CASSRSGTSGSNEQYF TGCGCCAGCAGCAGATCCGGGACTAGCGGGAGTAATGAGCAGTACTTC
TRBJ2-7 many TRBD1 15 TRBV10-2 CASSPGQVKLYEQYF TGCGCCAGCAGTCCTGGACAGGTGAAACTCTACGAGCAGTACTTC
TRBJ1-2 . . 12 TRBV20-1 CSAREWAVGYTF TGCAGTGCTAGAGAGTGGGCCGTTGGCTACACCTTC
TRBJ2-5 . TRBD2 16 TRBV2 CASRNTRGTRGETQYF TGTGCCAGCAGGAACACTCGCGGGACTAGGGGAGAGACCCAGTACTTC
TRBJ2-5 . . 13 TRBV29-1 CSVKGPDQETQYF TGCAGCGTCAAGGGACCTGATCAAGAGACCCAGTACTTC
TRBJ1-2 . TRBD1 14 TRBV20-1 CSARVGQGDYGYTF TGCAGTGCTAGAGTCGGGCAGGGGGACTATGGCTACACCTTC
TRBJ2-1 . . 12 TRBV29-1 CSVGSGGNEQFF TGCAGCGTTGGAAGTGGCGGGAATGAGCAGTTCTTC
TRBJ2-1 . TRBD2 15 TRBV9 CASSADSGAYNVQFF TGTGCCAGCAGCGCTGATAGCGGGGCTTACAATGTGCAGTTCTTC
TRBJ2-7 . . 13 TRBV5-1 CASSSLQDYEQYF TGCGCCAGCAGCTCTCTACAAGACTACGAGCAGTACTTC
TRBJ2-2 . TRBD1 16 TRBV9 CASSAVTGVNTGELFF TGTGCCAGCAGCGCTGTCACAGGGGTCAACACCGGGGAGCTGTTTTTT
TRBJ2-5 few TRBD2 14 TRBV6-1 CASKERGLGETQYF TGTGCCAGCAAGGAGCGGGGGCTGGGAGAGACCCAGTACTTC
TRBJ1-1 . TRBD1 15 TRBV29-1 CSVDGAGGLNTEAFF TGCAGCGTTGATGGGGCAGGGGGGTTGAACACTGAAGCTTTCTTT
TRBJ1-1 few . 13 TRBV7-2 CAIRTQPNTEAFF TGTGCCATCCGAACCCAGCCTAACACTGAAGCTTTCTTT
TRBJ2-1 few . 14 TRBV2 CASTEAGFYNEQFF TGTGCCAGCACCGAGGCAGGGTTTTACAATGAGCAGTTCTTC
TRBJ2-7 . . 15 TRBV10-2 CASSVGLARTYEQYF TGCGCCAGCAGTGTAGGGCTAGCGAGAACCTACGAGCAGTACTTC
TRBJ2-1 few . 13 TRBV11-3 CASSNEGYNEQFF TGTGCCAGCAGCAACGAGGGGTACAATGAGCAGTTCTTC
TRBJ2-7 . . 12 TRBV12-3/TRBV12-4 CASSHSAYEQYF TGTGCCAGCAGCCACAGTGCCTACGAGCAGTACTTC
TRBJ2-7 . TRBD1 14 TRBV27 CASSEGATFYEQYF TGTGCCAGCAGTGAGGGGGCCACCTTCTACGAGCAGTACTTC
TRBJ1-5 few . 16 TRBV6-5 CASSPFQPASNQPQHF TGTGCCAGCAGCCCCTTTCAACCAGCTAGCAATCAGCCCCAGCATTTT
TRBJ2-7 . . 15 TRBV6-1 CASSDRVKSSYEQYF TGTGCCAGCAGTGACAGGGTCAAGAGCTCCTACGAGCAGTACTTC
TRBJ1-1 . TRBD1 15 TRBV6-5 CASSSLATGSTEAFF TGTGCCAGCAGTTCCCTCGCGACAGGGTCGACTGAAGCTTTCTTT
TRBJ2-7 few . 13 TRBV6-1 CASGDTLTYEQYF TGTGCCAGCGGTGACACCCTAACCTACGAGCAGTACTTC
TRBJ2-7 . . 15 TRBV20-1 CSANGRPGNIGEQYF TGCAGTGCAAACGGACGGCCGGGAAACATAGGCGAGCAGTACTTC
TRBJ2-1 few . 14 TRBV9 CASSVEGLYNEQFF TGTGCCAGCAGCGTAGAAGGACTTTACAATGAGCAGTTCTTC
TRBJ2-3 few . 12 TRBV7-6 CASSSTRDTQYF TGTGCCAGCAGCTCTACAAGGGATACGCAGTATTTT
TRBJ2-7 . . 13 TRBV4-1 CASSQSQGCEQYF TGCGCCAGCAGCCAGTCCCAGGGTTGCGAGCAGTACTTC